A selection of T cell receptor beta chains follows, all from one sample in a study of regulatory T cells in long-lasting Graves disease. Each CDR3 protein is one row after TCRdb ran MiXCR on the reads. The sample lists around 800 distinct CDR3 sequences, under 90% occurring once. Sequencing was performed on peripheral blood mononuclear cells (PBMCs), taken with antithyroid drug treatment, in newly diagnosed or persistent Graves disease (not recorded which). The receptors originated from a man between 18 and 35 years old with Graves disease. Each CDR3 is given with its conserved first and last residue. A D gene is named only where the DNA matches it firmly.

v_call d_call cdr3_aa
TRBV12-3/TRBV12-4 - CASSPEGGAYEQYF
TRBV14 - CASSPGRTEETQYF
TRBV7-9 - CASSFGGNTEAFF
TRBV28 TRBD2 CASSPGLAGSYEQYF
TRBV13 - CASTERGGNQPQHF
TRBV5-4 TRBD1 CASSLEGQGVYQETQYF
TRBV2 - CASSGSTWNTEAFF
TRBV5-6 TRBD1 CASSFSGETGGPKNIQYF
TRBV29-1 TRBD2 CSVEDQLAGDSHVGEQFF
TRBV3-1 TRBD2 CASSHNGLAATGELFF
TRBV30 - CAWSVLLGYTF
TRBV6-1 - CASSVEGSLPQHF
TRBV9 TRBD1 CASSASQGALETQYF
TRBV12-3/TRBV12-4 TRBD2 CASIFSGTPSGELFF
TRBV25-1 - CASSVGVGTEAFF
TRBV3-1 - CASSHTNLLGTQYF
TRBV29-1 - CSVGSDTQYF
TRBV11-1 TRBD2 CVSSLGLADNEQFF
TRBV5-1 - CASRVSGGYNEQFF
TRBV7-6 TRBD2 CASSPTTSGLYEQYF
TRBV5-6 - CASSLTDEKLFF
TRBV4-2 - CASSQSRRAGELFF
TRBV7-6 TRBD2 CASSLTSGRDTQYF
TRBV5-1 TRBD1 CASSLKIGGQGGWTEAFF
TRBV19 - CASSIRRVSVYSTDTQYF
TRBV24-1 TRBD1 CATSVGQGAGGYTF
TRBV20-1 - CSAFTEYQETQYF
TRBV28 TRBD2 CASSLIAGGADTQYF
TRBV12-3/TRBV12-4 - CASSLRRDEQFF
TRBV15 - CATSRETGAQETQYF
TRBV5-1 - CASNSAGGTDTQYF
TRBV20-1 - CSARSAGGPRAEQYF
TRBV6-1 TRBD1 CASSAQPGQGSTGELFF
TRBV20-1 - CSARGRWSSYEQYF
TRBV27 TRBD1 CASRPTTGPYNEQFF
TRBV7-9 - CASSLTTQGNYEQYF
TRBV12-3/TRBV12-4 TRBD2 CASSSGLAITDTQYF
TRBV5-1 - CASSLDLAASSYEQYF
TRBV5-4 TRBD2 CASSFPAGGGETQYF
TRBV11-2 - CASSAGRAGYTF
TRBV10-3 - CAISESTSIFF
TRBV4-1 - CASSQELNNEQFF
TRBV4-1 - CASSQTPTDYEQYF
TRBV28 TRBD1 CASSLSPRQGLKGYTF
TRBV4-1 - CASSQISSVTYEQYF
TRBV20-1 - CSASISGNTGELFF
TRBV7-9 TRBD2 CATLPSRTSPRDEQFF
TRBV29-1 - CSVEGYRETYNEQFF
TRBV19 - CASSMLQQPQHF
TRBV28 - CASSLVAANTEAFF